The subject of this entry is one T cell receptor (beta chain). The antigen is unknown. Each CDR3 protein gets one entry after TCRdb re-called the RACE reads with MiXCR. There are 300,000 to 400,000 distinct CDR3 sequences in the sample; approximately 5% occur only once, and roughly 2.6% lies in the top ten. Specified time point: pre-sensitization, week 0. Treatment indicated: therapeutic diphenylcyclopropenone sensitization with weekly scalp DPC. People who gave samples had alopecia, were 18 to 70 years old, and were suitable for DPC. This sample was included in a study of human T cells and chemical hapten exposure. Study findings and constraints: As the donors had alopecia, their immune response may differ from healthy people's.

Trimming pared 5 bases from V and 1 base from J, leaving 9 bases between. CDR1 LNHNV and CDR2 YYDKDF come from the germline V gene (reference sequence). CDR3 length: 14 residues. The rearrangement joins TRBV15 to TRBJ1-3; tentatively, D is TRBD1 (6 bases). The clonotype comes from a woman between 50 and 59 years old with alopecia areata. Some clones in this sample may be carry-over from other donors' samples. The sample consisted of whole blood, taken in connection with sensitization to the hapten diphenylcyclopropenone (DPC). CDR3 amino acids: CATSSTGSGNTIYF. DNA of the CDR3: TGTGCCACCAGCTCTACAGGGTCTGGAAACACCATATATTTT.